The 4 T cell receptor beta chains reported below all come from one sample, sequenced in a study of T-cell reconstitution after alpha-beta-depleted transplantation in children. General study results and limits: Newly produced T cells mostly accounted for T-cell counts and diversity one year post-transplant.

It was with unique molecular identifiers that the TCRbeta library was prepared. TCRdb reanalysed the PCR reads using MiXCR and keeps one entry per CDR3 protein. The sample includes a few hundred thousand distinct CDR3 sequences, about 7.3% of them seen just once. Antigens for these TCRs are unknown. The sample here was peripheral blood, taken 360 days after TCRalphabeta/CD19-depleted stem cell transplant. The receptors stem from a female patient between 2 and 15 years old who had a stem cell transplant for Fanconi anemia, so the T cells may come from the graft donor.

This clonotype was seen ten or more times. The chain joins TRBV5-1 to TRBJ1-1; no clear D. CDR1 is SGHRS, CDR2 YFSETQ, per germline. This CDR3 has 15 residues. The V end lost 1 base, the J end lost 4 bases, and 14 bases lay between the germline ends. The chain's CDR3 is CASSLMVSRSTEAFF. CDR3 nucleotide sequence: TGCGCCAGCAGCTTGATGGTTAGTCGGAGCACTGAAGCTTTCTTT.

This clonotype came up many times. This sequence joins TRBV5-1 and TRBJ1-1; D not certain. V was shortened by 7 bases and J by 3 bases, with 10 bases between the two germline ends. CDR3 length: 12 amino acids. Germline-derived CDR1 and CDR2 are SGHRS and YFSETQ. CDR3 sequence: CASSGSDTEAFF. CDR3 DNA sequence: TGCGCCAGCTCGGGATCTGACACTGAAGCTTTCTTT. The full variable domain, in which reference TRBV5-1 and TRBJ1-1 provide the parts outside the CDR3, is KAGVTQTPRYLIKTRGQQVTLSCSPISGHRSVSWYQQTPGQGLQFLFEYFSETQRNKGNFPGRFSGRQFSNSRSEMNVSTLELGDSALYLCASSGSDTEAFFGQGTRLTVV.

This clonotype showed up just a few times. The gene calls are TRBV5-1 and TRBJ2-1; tentatively, D is TRBD1 or TRBD2 (6 bases each). The CDR3 length is 15 residues. CDR1 and CDR2 from the germline V gene are SGHRS and YFSETQ. V lost 5 bases and J 2 bases, leaving 14 bases between the germline ends. The CDR3 DNA reads as TGCGCCAGCAGTTTTGTCGGGGGCGCCTACAATGAGCAGTTCTTC. Translation gives CASSFVGGAYNEQFF.

This rearrangement joins TRBV18 to TRBJ1-6; 7 bases align to TRBD1. CDR1 and CDR2 (germline): KGHSH, LQKENI. Trimming took 3 bases from V and 13 from J; bases not matched to a gene: 12. The CDR3 loop spans 15 amino acids. The CDR3 region is CASSPLSTGIKPLHF. DNA for the CDR3: TGTGCCAGCTCACCCCTATCGACAGGGATTAAGCCCCTCCACTTT.